This entry lists 28 T cell receptor beta chains sequenced from one sample in a study of cytomegalovirus exposure and HLA in healthy donors. Primers for the PCR totalled 60 Vbeta and 13 Jbeta. Repertoires were generated with immunoSEQ multiplex PCR, while TCRdb's copy carries only in-frame clones and drops some. The data contain about 140,000 clones, roughly 80% of them singletons. Sequencing was carried out using PBMCs. The receptors were gathered from a man aged 35-49 years in good health and CMV-seronegative.

This clone was observed a handful of times. The rearrangement uses TRBV6-5 and TRBJ2-7; 9 nucleotides agree with TRBD1. Germline CDR1 MNHEY, CDR2 SVGAGI. The CDR3 totals 15 residues. Trimming cost V 7 bases and J 1 base; bases outside gene matches: 8. In DNA, the CDR3 is TGTGCCAGCACTCGGTGGGGACAGGGTTCCTACGAGCAGTACTTC. This encodes CASTRWGQGSYEQYF.

The chain recombines TRBV27 with TRBJ2-7, with 9 bases fitting TRBD1. This CDR3 spans 16 amino acids. Germline V CDR1 and CDR2: MNHEY, SMNVEV (reference sequence). The V segment lost 7 bases and the J segment 5 bases; nucleotides outside the gene matches: 15. CDR3 protein: CASTPGPGQGAHEQYF. The CDR3 DNA sequence: TGTGCCAGCACGCCGGGACCGGGACAGGGCGCCCACGAGCAGTACTTC.

The chain uses TRBV4-1 and TRBJ1-1, with D perhaps TRBD1 (5 bases). Trimming shortened V by 2 bases and J by 5 bases, and 21 bases separated the two germline ends. CDR3 length: 17 residues. CDR1 is MGHRA, CDR2 YSYEKL, per germline. CDR3 in DNA: TGCGCCAGCAGCCAAAGGTCCAGGGCCGGAGGGAGGACTGAAGCTTTCTTT. Protein product: CASSQRSRAGGRTEAFF.

In DNA, the CDR3 is TGTGCCAGCAGTTACAGGGGCGGTGCCTACGAGCAGTACTTC. Translation: CASSYRGGAYEQYF. V and J are TRBV6-5 and TRBJ2-5; possible D gene TRBD1, 5 bases. Near its end, the DNA agrees better with TRBJ2-7, so the J call may be wrong. Looked up from germline, CDR1 is MNHEY and CDR2 is SVGAGI. This CDR3 comprises 14 residues.

J is TRBJ2-6 and V is TRBV5-6, with 7 bases aligning to TRBD1. The germline CDR1 and CDR2 sequences are SGHDT and YYEEEE. The CDR3 has 16 residues. Unmatched junction bases numbered 5, after V lost 1 base and J lost 4 bases. The CDR3 sequence is CASSLYRGSGANVLTF. CDR3 nucleotides: TGTGCCAGCAGCTTGTACAGGGGTTCGGGGGCCAACGTCCTGACTTTC. The whole variable domain, filled in from reference TRBV5-6 and TRBJ2-6, reads DAGVTQSPTHLIKTRGQQVTLRCSPKSGHDTVSWYQQALGQGPQFIFQYYEEEERQRGNFPDRFSGHQFPNYSSELNVNALLLGDSALYLCASSLYRGSGANVLTFGAGSRLTVL.

The V call is TRBV5-4, the J call TRBJ2-3, with 9 bases matching TRBD2. The ends lost 4 bases at V and 4 bases at J; junction bases unmatched: 16. The CDR3 is 18 residues long. CDR1 and CDR2 (germline): SGHNT, YYREEE (reference sequence). In DNA, the CDR3 is TGTGCCAGCAGCGGGCGGCAGCGGGGGGCCTTTCTCGCAGATACGCAGTATTTT. This sequence encodes CASSGRQRGAFLADTQYF.

The chain recombines TRBV19 with TRBJ1-1; a weak D match, TRBD1 (5 bases). Trimming took 5 bases from V and 4 from J, leaving 14 bases between them. Per germline, CDR1 LNHDA and CDR2 SQIVND (reference sequence). The CDR3 covers 14 residues. The CDR3 loop is CASSRQGRATEAFF. Written as DNA, the CDR3 is TGTGCCAGTAGTCGCCAGGGAAGGGCCACTGAAGCTTTCTTT. Drawing the rest from reference TRBV19 and TRBJ1-1, the complete variable domain is DGGITQSPKYLFRKEGQNVTLSCEQNLNHDAMYWYRQDPGQGLRLIYYSQIVNDFQKGDIAEGYSVSREKKESFPLTVTSAQKNPTAFYLCASSRQGRATEAFFGQGTRLTVV.

In DNA form, the CDR3 reads TGTGCCAGTTCCGAGAGGGCAGGGGCCTTTAGCTCTGGGGCCAACGTCCTGACTTTC. It codes for CASSERAGAFSSGANVLTF. The V call is TRBV19, the J call TRBJ2-6; weak D call: TRBD1 (6 bases). Trimming shortened V by 8 bases and J by 0 bases, and 23 bases separated the two germline ends. This CDR3 spans 19 amino acids. Germline V gene data show CDR1 as LNHDA and CDR2 as SQIVND (reference sequence).

This chain connects TRBV4-3 to TRBJ2-3; D unclear. The germline gives CDR1 LGHNA, CDR2 YSLEER. This CDR3 spans 15 amino acids. V shed 1 base and J shed 0 bases, with 8 bases lying between them. The CDR3 spells CASSQGQASTDTQYF. DNA for the CDR3: TGCGCCAGCAGCCAAGGGCAGGCTAGCACAGATACGCAGTATTTT.

The chain uses TRBV4-2 and TRBJ2-3, with D possibly matching TRBD1 (5 bases). The V gene lost 0 bases and the J gene lost 5 bases, with 15 bases spanning the gap. Germline CDR1 LGHNA, CDR2 YNFKEQ. This CDR3 comprises 16 residues. The CDR3 is CASSQDRAGHRDTQYF. CDR3 in DNA: TGTGCCAGCAGCCAAGATCGAGCAGGGCATAGAGATACGCAGTATTTT.

The CDR3 protein is CASSSPTGIYEQYF. Written as DNA, the CDR3 is TGCGCCAGCAGCAGCCCCACGGGAATCTACGAGCAGTACTTC. This chain uses TRBV5-1 with TRBJ2-7; maybe TRBD2 (5 bases). V lost 4 bases and J 3 bases, leaving 14 bases between the germline ends. This CDR3 is built from 14 residues. In germline, CDR1 is SGHRS, CDR2 YFSETQ.

The chain uses TRBV5-8 and TRBJ2-5; 9 nucleotides match TRBD1. V gave up 0 bases and J gave up 0 bases; unmatched junction bases: 3. The CDR3 extends over 16 amino acids. Germline CDR1 and CDR2: SGHTS and YDEGEE. The CDR3 DNA reads as TGTGCCAGCAGCTTGGGAGGACAGGGGTACCAAGAGACCCAGTACTTC. It is translated as CASSLGGQGYQETQYF.

The chain carries TRBV19 and TRBJ2-2; TRBD1 agrees at 9 bases. The CDR3 runs 15 residues. The V gene end was trimmed by 5 bases and the J gene end by 7 bases; junction bases not matched to a gene: 8. Germline assignment: CDR1 LNHDA and CDR2 SQIVND (reference sequence). CDR3: CASSSGQGFDGELFF. For the CDR3, the DNA is TGTGCCAGTAGTTCGGGACAGGGTTTTGACGGGGAGCTGTTTTTT.

The rearrangement uses TRBV5-1 and TRBJ2-2; D is ambiguous. Germline V gives CDR1 SGHRS, CDR2 YFSETQ. The V gene lost 2 bases and the J gene lost 0 bases, with 8 bases spanning the gap. The CDR3 spans 15 residues. In DNA, the CDR3 is TGCGCCAGCAGCTTCGGTCTAGCGAACACCGGGGAGCTGTTTTTT. Translating it yields CASSFGLANTGELFF.

The sample holds a few counts of this clone. The chain links TRBV6-1 to TRBJ1-2, with D possibly matching TRBD1 (5 bases). Trimming cost V 3 bases and J 7 bases, with 9 bases left between them. CDR3 size: 12 residues. Germline V CDR1 and CDR2: MNHNS, SASEGT. The DNA of the CDR3 is TGTGCCAGCAGTGAGGGGGGGGGTGGCTACACCTTC. Encoded protein: CASSEGGGGYTF.

The chain joins TRBV5-8 to TRBJ2-3; maybe TRBD1 (6 bases). CDR1 and CDR2 from the germline V gene are SGHTS and YDEGEE. V gave up 1 base and J gave up 3 bases, with 12 bases separating them. This CDR3 contains 15 residues. The CDR3 DNA is TGTGCCAGCAGCTTGACAGGGTGGACGACAGATACGCAGTATTTT. It encodes CASSLTGWTTDTQYF.

The chain joins TRBV7-2 to TRBJ1-1, with TRBD1 as a possible D gene (5 bases). Germline lookup yields CDR1 SGHTA and CDR2 FQGNSA. This CDR3 has 13 amino acids. Trimming cost V 3 bases and J 7 bases, with 12 bases left between them. The CDR3 DNA follows: TGTGCCAGCAGCTTGGGGGGATTAGGTGAAGCTTTCTTT. It codes for CASSLGGLGEAFF.

The chain combines TRBV5-6 with TRBJ2-5; D is ambiguous. The J call may be incorrect, as the DNA end agrees better with TRBJ2-7. The CDR3 is 13 amino acids. Germline V gives CDR1 SGHDT, CDR2 YYEEEE. CDR3 sequence: CASSLVAANEQYF. CDR3 DNA sequence: TGTGCCAGCAGCTTGGTGGCAGCGAACGAGCAGTACTTC.

The rearrangement joins TRBV7-9 to TRBJ1-2; D uncertain. The CDR3 runs to 12 residues. Germline V gene lookup returns CDR1 SEHNR and CDR2 FQNEAQ (reference sequence). V lost 3 bases and J lost 5, with 7 bases in between. This CDR3 is CASSFGGYGYTF. Here the CDR3 DNA reads TGTGCCAGCAGCTTTGGCGGGTATGGCTACACCTTC.

The sample holds a few counts of this clone. CDR3 sequence: CASSSPYSQGAYEQYF. The DNA for the CDR3 is TGTGCCAGCAGTTCGCCCTACTCACAGGGAGCCTACGAGCAGTACTTC. This rearrangement joins TRBV6-6 to TRBJ2-7; a possible D gene is TRBD1 (6 bases). The CDR3 has 16 residues. CDR1 MNHNY and CDR2 SVGAGI come from the germline V gene (reference sequence). V was shortened by 4 bases and J by 2 bases, with 18 bases between the two germline ends.

This clone has only one observation. This chain links TRBV7-2 with TRBJ2-3; the D is unclear. V was shortened by 4 bases and J by 2 bases, with 13 bases between the two germline ends. The CDR3 is 15 amino acids. Germline lookup yields CDR1 SGHTA and CDR2 FQGNSA. CDR3: CASSSRSRFTDTQYF. CDR3 sequence (DNA): TGTGCCAGCAGCTCGAGGTCCCGGTTCACAGATACGCAGTATTTT. The complete variable domain, with remaining parts taken from reference TRBV7-2 and TRBJ2-3, reads GAGVSQSPSNKVTEKGKDVELRCDPISGHTALYWYRQSLGQGLEFLIYFQGNSAPDKSGLPSDRFSAERTGGSVSTLTIQRTQQEDSAVYLCASSSRSRFTDTQYFGPGTRLTVL.

The chain combines TRBV4-2 with TRBJ2-1; TRBD1 matches at 7 bases. The V segment lost 2 bases and the J segment 8 bases; nucleotides outside the gene matches: 18. The CDR3 runs 18 residues. Germline assignment: CDR1 LGHNA and CDR2 YNFKEQ. For the CDR3, the DNA is TGTGCCAGCAGCCAAACCTCCACGGGGACAGTCAGGTCAGATGAGCAGTTCTTC. Its protein is CASSQTSTGTVRSDEQFF.

This clone came up a few times. This chain links TRBV5-6 with TRBJ1-5, with D tentatively TRBD1 (5 bases). CDR1 and CDR2 (germline): SGHDT, YYEEEE. Trimming removed 0 bases from V and 0 bases from J, with 10 bases in between. CDR3 length equals 16 residues. The CDR3, as DNA: TGTGCCAGCAGCTTGGGACAGTATTATAGCAATCAGCCCCAGCATTTT. Its translation is CASSLGQYYSNQPQHF.

The rearrangement uses TRBV6-5 and TRBJ1-2; TRBD1 is a possible D gene (5 bases). Germline loops: CDR1 MNHEY, CDR2 SVGAGI. The CDR3 is made up of 14 amino acids. Trimming stripped 5 bases from V and 10 bases from J, with 20 bases between. This CDR3 reads CASSLGTPNPDYTF. CDR3 DNA: TGTGCCAGCAGTCTAGGGACTCCTAACCCGGACTACACCTTC.

A few counts support this clone. CDR3 DNA sequence: TGTGCCAGCAGTAACTTGGACACTGAAGCTTTCTTT. Protein: CASSNLDTEAFF. V gene TRBV6-1 combines with J gene TRBJ1-1, with D uncertain. V lost 5 bases, J lost 3 bases, and 7 bases lay in between. The CDR3 has 12 amino acids. From germline, CDR1 is MNHNS and CDR2 SASEGT.

The V and J genes are TRBV7-9 and TRBJ2-1; tentatively, D is TRBD2 (6 bases). This CDR3 has 18 amino acids. Germline CDR1 reads SEHNR; CDR2 reads FQNEAQ (reference sequence). The V gene lost 4 bases and the J gene lost 3 bases, with 22 bases spanning the gap. CDR3 loop: CASSSLKRVAGSYNEQFF. CDR3 bases: TGTGCCAGCAGCTCCCTCAAAAGGGTCGCGGGGAGCTACAATGAGCAGTTCTTC.

Comments on this clone: A read error may produce the germline difference seen at one junction end. The V call is TRBV15, the J call TRBJ1-4; 8 bases match TRBD1. The CDR3 spans 15 residues. Germline CDR1 reads LNHNV; CDR2 reads YYDKDF (reference sequence). CDR3 nucleotide sequence: TGTGCCACCAGCAGGGACAGGGCGGCTAAGGAAAAACTGTTTTTT. Protein product: CATSRDRAAKEKLFF.

The rearrangement links TRBV7-3 to TRBJ2-3, with D tentatively TRBD2 (7 bases). The V gene's germline CDR1 is SGHTA and CDR2 FQGTGA. The germline V and J ends were trimmed by 6 bases and 2 bases, with 9 bases remaining between them. The CDR3 is made up of 13 amino acids. CDR3 coding DNA: TGTGCCAGCAGGGGGGGGGCCACAGATACGCAGTATTTT. Protein sequence: CASRGGATDTQYF. Looking up the rest from reference TRBV7-3 and TRBJ2-3 gives the full variable domain: GAGVSQTPSNKVTEKGKYVELRCDPISGHTALYWYRQSLGQGPEFLIYFQGTGAADDSGLPNDRFFAVRPEGSVSTLKIQRTERGDSAVYLCASRGGATDTQYFGPGTRLTVL.